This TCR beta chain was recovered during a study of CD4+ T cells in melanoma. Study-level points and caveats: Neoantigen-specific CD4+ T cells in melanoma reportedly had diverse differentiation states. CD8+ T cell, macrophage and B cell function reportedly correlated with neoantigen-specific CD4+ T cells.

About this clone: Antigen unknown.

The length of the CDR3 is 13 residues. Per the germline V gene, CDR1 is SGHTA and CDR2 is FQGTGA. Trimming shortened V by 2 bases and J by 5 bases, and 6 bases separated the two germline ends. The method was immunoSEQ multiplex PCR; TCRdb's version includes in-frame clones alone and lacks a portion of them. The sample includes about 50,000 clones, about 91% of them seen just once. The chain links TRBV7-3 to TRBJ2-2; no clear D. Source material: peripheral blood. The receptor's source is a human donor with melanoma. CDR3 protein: CASSLLGTGELFF. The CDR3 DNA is TGTGCCAGCAGCTTACTGGGGACCGGGGAGCTGTTTTTT.